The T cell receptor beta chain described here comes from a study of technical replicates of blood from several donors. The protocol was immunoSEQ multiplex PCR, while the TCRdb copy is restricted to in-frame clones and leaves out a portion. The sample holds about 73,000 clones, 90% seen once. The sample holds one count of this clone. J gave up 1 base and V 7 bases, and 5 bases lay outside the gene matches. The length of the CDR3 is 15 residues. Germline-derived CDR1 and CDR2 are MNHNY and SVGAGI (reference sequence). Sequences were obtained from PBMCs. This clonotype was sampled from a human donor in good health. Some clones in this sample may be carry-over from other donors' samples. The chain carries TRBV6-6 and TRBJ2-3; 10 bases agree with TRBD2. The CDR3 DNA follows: TGTGCCAGCAAGGGACTAGCGACCCGCACAGATACGCAGTATTTT. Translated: CASKGLATRTDTQYF.